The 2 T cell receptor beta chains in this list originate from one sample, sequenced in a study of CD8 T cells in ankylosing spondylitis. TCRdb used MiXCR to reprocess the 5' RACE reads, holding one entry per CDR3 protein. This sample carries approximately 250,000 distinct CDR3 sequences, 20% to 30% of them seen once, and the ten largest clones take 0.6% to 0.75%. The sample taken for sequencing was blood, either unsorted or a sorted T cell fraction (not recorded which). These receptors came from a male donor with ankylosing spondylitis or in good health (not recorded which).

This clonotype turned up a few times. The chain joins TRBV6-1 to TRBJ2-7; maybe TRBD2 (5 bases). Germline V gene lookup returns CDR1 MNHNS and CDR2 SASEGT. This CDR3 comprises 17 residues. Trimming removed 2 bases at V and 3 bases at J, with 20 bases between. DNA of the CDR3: TGTGCCAGCAGTGAAATTGAGGGATCCTCGTTCTACTACGAGCAGTACTTC. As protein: CASSEIEGSSFYYEQYF.

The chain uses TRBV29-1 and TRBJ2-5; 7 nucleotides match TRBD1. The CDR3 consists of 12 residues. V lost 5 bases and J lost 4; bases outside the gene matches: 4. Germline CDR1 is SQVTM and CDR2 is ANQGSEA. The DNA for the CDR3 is TGCAGCGTTCGACAGGGTCGAGAGACCCAGTACTTC. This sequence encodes CSVRQGRETQYF. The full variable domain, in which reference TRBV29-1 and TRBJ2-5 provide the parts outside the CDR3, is SAVISQKPSRDICQRGTSLTIQCQVDSQVTMMFWYRQQPGQSLTLIATANQGSEATYESGFVIDKFPISRPNLTFSTLTVSNMSPEDSSIYLCSVRQGRETQYFGPGTRLLVL.